This TCR beta chain was identified during a study of a mutant IDH1 vaccine in newly diagnosed glioma. Study-wide context: There were eight vaccinations for patients, given in weeks 1, 3, 5, 7, 11, 15, 19 and 23. Study results and limitations: Seemingly, pseudoprogression had no relation to changes in the top peripheral T cell clonotypes. Immune responses induced by the vaccine were seen in just over 90% of patients, spanning multiple MHC alleles.

Assay used: immunoSEQ multiplex PCR; TCRdb lists only in-frame clones, some missing. The sample records 25,000 to 30,000 clones, 70% to 85% being singletons. Comments on this clone: Antigen: not known.

Regarding time point: week 5, during vaccination. In every dose of vaccine, 300 ug of mutant IDH1 20-mer peptide was given alongside topical imiquimod. The origin of this receptor is a man aged 40-55 years with glioma. Some clones in this sample may be carry-over from other donors' samples. Sequenced here: PBMCs, sampled from a glioma patient whose treatment included an IDH1 peptide vaccine.

This chain's CDR3 is CASSTRTGAETQYF. CDR3 nucleotides: TGTGCCAGCAGCACCCGGACAGGAGCGGAGACCCAGTACTTC. The V call is TRBV7-6, the J call TRBJ2-5; 7 bases align to TRBD1. This CDR3 has 14 residues. The trim removed 5 bases at V and 5 bases at J, leaving 8 bases unmatched. CDR1 is SGHVS, CDR2 FNYEAQ, per germline. Complete variable domain (other parts from reference TRBV7-6 and TRBJ2-5): GAGVSQSPRYKVTKRGQDVALRCDPISGHVSLYWYRQALGQGPEFLTYFNYEAQQDKSGLPNDRFSAERPEGSISTLTIQRTEQRDSAMYRCASSTRTGAETQYFGPGTRLLVL.